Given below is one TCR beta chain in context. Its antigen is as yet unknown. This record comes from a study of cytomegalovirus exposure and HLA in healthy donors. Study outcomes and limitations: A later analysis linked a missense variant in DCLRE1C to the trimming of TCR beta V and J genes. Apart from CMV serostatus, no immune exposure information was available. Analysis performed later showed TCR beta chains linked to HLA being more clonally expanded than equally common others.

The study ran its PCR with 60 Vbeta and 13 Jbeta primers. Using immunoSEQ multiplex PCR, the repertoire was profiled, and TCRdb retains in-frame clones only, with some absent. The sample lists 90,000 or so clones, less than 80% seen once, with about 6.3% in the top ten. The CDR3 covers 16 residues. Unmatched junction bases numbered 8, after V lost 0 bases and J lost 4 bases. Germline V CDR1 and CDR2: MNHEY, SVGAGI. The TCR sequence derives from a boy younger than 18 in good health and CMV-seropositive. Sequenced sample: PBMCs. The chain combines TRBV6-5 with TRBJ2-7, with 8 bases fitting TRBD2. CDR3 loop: CASSYSSGGGVYEQYF. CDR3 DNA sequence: TGTGCCAGCAGTTACTCGTCGGGGGGGGGTGTTTACGAGCAGTACTTC.